These T cell receptor beta chains were read from a single sample in a study of cytomegalovirus exposure and HLA in healthy donors. The table came from immunoSEQ multiplex PCR; TCRdb's copy has only in-frame clones and leaves some out. Counted here are more than 150,000 clones, 60% to 85% occurring once; the ten biggest clones make up around 1.6%. The sample consisted of PBMCs. The source of these receptors is a man younger than 35 in good health and CMV-seronegative. CDR3s include the opening cysteine and the closing phenylalanine or tryptophan. A D gene is named only where the DNA matches it firmly. Clone size is stated in some rows and not others, as once, few, many or a class when expanded.

j_gene | abundance | d_gene | v_gene | CDR3aa | CDR3nt
TRBJ1-2 | . | . | TRBV5-5 | CASSPSDSNGYTF | TGTGCCAGCAGCCCCAGCGACAGTAATGGCTACACCTTC
TRBJ2-5 | . | . | TRBV7-2 | CASSLPPLETQYF | TGTGCCAGCAGCTTACCTCCCCTCGAGACCCAGTACTTC
TRBJ2-4 | . | . | TRBV7-2 | CASRSLAKNIQYF | TGTGCCAGCAGGTCTTTAGCCAAAAACATTCAGTACTTC
TRBJ1-2 | few | . | TRBV28 | CASSSPPAGLYGYTF | TGTGCCAGCAGTTCCCCCCCCGCAGGGCTCTATGGCTACACCTTC
TRBJ2-2 | . | TRBD2 | TRBV11-2 | CASSEPLAGSNTGELFF | TGTGCCAGCAGCGAGCCGCTAGCGGGATCGAACACCGGGGAGCTGTTTTTT
TRBJ2-3 | . | TRBD2 | TRBV27 | CASSLRREGDTQYF | TGTGCCAGCAGTTTACGGCGGGAGGGGGATACGCAGTATTTT
TRBJ2-7 | . | . | TRBV9 | CASSPGQGTYEQYF | TGTGCCAGCAGCCCAGGCCAGGGGACCTACGAGCAGTACTTC
TRBJ2-4 | . | . | TRBV18 | CASSPMTGLAKNIQYF | TGTGCCAGCTCACCGATGACAGGACTAGCCAAAAACATTCAGTACTTC
TRBJ2-3 | . | TRBD2 | TRBV2 | CASTSGGAGNTQYF | TGTGCCAGCACCAGCGGGGGGGCAGGAAATACGCAGTATTTT
TRBJ1-1 | few | . | TRBV30 | CAWSERKGEAFF | TGTGCCTGGAGTGAGCGTAAGGGGGAAGCTTTCTTT